This T cell receptor beta chain was recorded in a study of T cells in Graves' hyperthyroidism and ophthalmopathy. Overall study findings and caveats: Blood shared most expanded thyroid clonotypes above 0.001.

Those with hyperthyroidism were 18 to 65 years old, newly diagnosed, and ill for under 2 months. Authors of the study amplified TCR beta CDR3 regions from RNA transcripts. When the TCR CDR3 underwent first-round RT-PCR, the HTBI primer set was used. TCRdb fed the multiplex PCR reads into MiXCR, producing one record per CDR3 protein. The sample yields around 720,000 distinct CDR3 sequences, 35% seen once. The V end was cut by 5 bases, the J end by 7 bases, with 14 bases between. The CDR3 extends over 13 amino acids. The germline gives CDR1 SGHTA, CDR2 FQGTGA. Comment on this clonotype: Its antigen is not known.

The chain has TRBV7-3 and TRBJ1-1, with TRBD1 as a possible D gene (5 bases). This TCR was recovered from a woman in her thirties or forties with Graves' hyperthyroidism. The sequencing sample was made of blood. The CDR3 loop reads CASSMGPTVEAFF. The CDR3 nucleotides are TGTGCCAGCAGCATGGGACCGACGGTTGAAGCTTTCTTT.